Sequencing of this TCR beta chain was carried out in a study of radiation and T cells in renal cell carcinoma (dated by TCRdb to 2018 to 2020). For context, the study as a whole: Samples were obtained from a clinical trial, in which 15 Gy stereotactic body radiation therapy was delivered to primary renal cell carcinomas and nephrectomy was performed 4 weeks later. TCR beta sequencing covered approximately 50 samples in total, comprising some 26 tumors and around 27 peripheral blood samples. Across all 50 or so samples, under 5,000,000 unique CDR3 nucleotide sequences, encoding approximately 2.5 million unique CDR3 amino acid sequences, were identified.

A few counts support this clone. The clone's antigen remains unknown. No base quality information exists; no much larger clone differs at one position. The immunoSEQ kit was used, according to the manufacturer's recommendations, to generate TCR beta libraries from genomic DNA. To prepare the libraries, a first multiplex PCR with proprietary primers was run, followed by a second PCR that added unique barcodes, and a bead cleanup was done after each round. Each sample batch included a kit-provided positive control reaction and a negative control reaction. The final libraries underwent checking on an Agilent 4200 TapeStation D1000 ScreenTape, volumetric pooling, and quantification by qPCR. An Illumina NextSeq500 fitted with a MidOutput 150-cycle cartridge performed the sequencing, running 156 Read1 cycles and 15 Index1 cycles with the kit's custom primers. The pooled library was loaded at 0.85 to 1 pM, with a roughly 21% PhiX control spiked in. Concerning the study's data processing: The vendor-processed data were analyzed in R, and a clonotype was defined as all T cells that share the same CDR3 nucleotide sequence. For clone abundance analyses, frequencies were normalized to the 10,000 most abundant clones per sample. Before analysis, public T cell clones were removed, and these numbered fewer than six per sample on average. Tumor-enriched and baseline blood-enriched clonotypes were defined by at least a 32-fold difference in abundance between compartments. A beta-binomial differential abundance model was applied to find clonotypes that expanded or contracted between blood time points. The Baroni-Urbani and Buser coefficient was used to measure tumor-blood repertoire similarity, and groups were compared with two-tailed Wilcoxon tests in R. The clones in this table, taken by TCRdb from immuneACCESS, are in-frame only. Not every clone is retained; where verified, under half of the shortfall comes from an unresolved V gene, and the cause of the rest is unknown. The D gene and trimming were derived from the DNA, and the V and J assignments and clone size from that table. Across this sample there are 150,000 or so clones, with roughly 90% seen only once. About 4% of the sample lies in the top ten.

The full study reports these points: An increase in top tumor clonotypes in blood was observed from baseline to 2 weeks post-radiation, followed by contraction by 4 weeks, which was taken to suggest transient expansion of tumor-resident clones. Changes in the blood repertoire were not tracked past 4 weeks after treatment. No pretreatment tumor biopsies were available, so the baseline intratumoral presence of clonotypes could not be determined. The single-armed trial design could not address effects of radiation dose or scheduling on the TCR repertoire.

In the paper's terms, the time point label means: baseline pretreatment blood. Per the publication, the treatment or condition label means: 15 Gy SBRT to primary tumor, nephrectomy 4 weeks later. To follow tumor-enriched clonotypes, serial peripheral blood was collected from radiation-treated patients at baseline and at 2 weeks and 4 weeks after SBRT. Every patient's renal cell carcinoma showed clear cell pathology. The QIAamp DNA Blood Mini Kit (Qiagen) was used to prepare genomic DNA for TCR sequencing. The analyses included only samples that passed all quality control checks. The sequencing here drew on blood, taken from a patient whose treatment included radiotherapy and nephrectomy. This TCR came from a woman in her sixties or seventies with renal cell carcinoma.

The DNA is as follows: TGTGCCAGCAGCCCTCGGATGAACACTGAAGCTTTCTTT. This translates into CASSPRMNTEAFF. The chain joins TRBV2 to TRBJ1-1; the D gene assignment is ambiguous. The germline ends are 8 bases apart after V is trimmed by 6 bases and J by 0 bases. The CDR3 numbers 13 residues from cysteine through phenylalanine. The sequence is cut down to CDR3 DNA, 39 bases in frame from base 1. According to the germline V gene, CDR1 reads SNHLY and CDR2 reads FYNNEI.